These 28 T cell receptor beta chains were sequenced from one sample in a study of T cells in localized non-small cell lung cancer. The assay was immunoSEQ multiplex PCR, and TCRdb's table has in-frame clones only and misses some. The repertoire holds about 72,000 clones, with around 84% as singletons. The starting material was peripheral blood, obtained before any cancer treatment. The receptors derive from a female donor older than 55 with stage I lung adenocarcinoma.

The rearrangement links TRBV28 to TRBJ1-2; D remains unclear. V lost 6 bases and J lost 3, with 8 bases in between. Germline V lookup: CDR1 MDHEN, CDR2 SYDVKM. This CDR3 is 12 amino acids long. This CDR3 is CASRLMDYGYTF. CDR3 nucleotide sequence: TGTGCCAGCAGACTGATGGACTATGGCTACACCTTC.

The CDR3 DNA reads as TGCGCCAGCAGTGCCCAAGAGACCCAGTACTTC. This encodes CASSAQETQYF. The V call is TRBV10-2, the J call TRBJ2-5; D gene unclear. The germline gives CDR1 WSHSY, CDR2 SAAADI. V lost 4 bases to trimming and J lost 1 base, with 1 base between them. The CDR3 is 11 amino acids.

CDR3 protein: CASSGGLPSTDTQYF. In DNA, the CDR3 is TGTGCCAGCAGCGGCGGACTACCGAGCACAGATACGCAGTATTTT. The J gene is TRBJ2-3, the V gene TRBV9; TRBD2 might be the D (6 bases). V was shortened by 3 bases and J by 0 bases, with 11 bases between the two germline ends. The CDR3 extends over 15 amino acids. Germline V gives CDR1 SGDLS, CDR2 YYNGEE. Full variable domain (rest looked up from reference TRBV9 and TRBJ2-3): DSGVTQTPKHLITATGQRVTLRCSPRSGDLSVYWYQQSLDQGLQFLIQYYNGEERAKGNILERFSAQQFPDLHSELNLSSLELGDSALYFCASSGGLPSTDTQYFGPGTRLTVL.

The chain is built from TRBV27 and TRBJ2-2, with 9 bases matching TRBD2. Germline lookup yields CDR1 MNHEY and CDR2 SMNVEV (reference sequence). The V gene end was trimmed by 6 bases and the J gene end by 6 bases; junction bases not matched to a gene: 11. The CDR3 spans 16 residues. The CDR3 sequence is CASSTSGGGAPGELFF. The CDR3 nucleotides are TGTGCCAGCAGCACGTCGGGCGGGGGGGCCCCCGGGGAGCTGTTTTTT.

The CDR3 loop reads CATSREMGEVTGELFF. DNA for the CDR3: TGTGCCACCAGCAGAGAGATGGGCGAGGTTACCGGGGAGCTGTTTTTT. This chain connects TRBV15 to TRBJ2-2; D is undetermined. CDR3 length: 16 amino acids. V lost 0 bases, J lost 5 bases, and 13 bases lay in between. CDR1 LNHNV and CDR2 YYDKDF come from the germline V gene (reference sequence). Based on the CDR3 plus reference TRBV15 and TRBJ2-2, the full variable domain is DAMVIQNPRYQVTQFGKPVTLSCSQTLNHNVMYWYQQKSSQAPKLLFHYYDKDFNNEADTPDNFQSRRPNTSFCFLDIRSPGLGDTAMYLCATSREMGEVTGELFFGEGSRLTVL.

The CDR3 DNA is TGTGCCAGCAGTGCCCGTGGCTCCTACAATGAGCAGTTCTTC. It translates to CASSARGSYNEQFF. The chain employs TRBV6-1 and TRBJ2-1; D unresolved. Trimming took 4 bases from V and 0 from J, leaving 7 bases between them. Germline lookup yields CDR1 MNHNS and CDR2 SASEGT. This CDR3 spans 14 amino acids.

This clone has just a few counts. The genes are TRBV29-1 and TRBJ1-1; D is unresolved. Deletions cut 2 bases from V and 4 bases from J, with 11 bases between. This CDR3 contains 13 residues. Germline V gene sequence: CDR1 SQVTM, CDR2 ANQGSEA. For the CDR3, the DNA is TGCAGCGTTGAAAGGGATCCGGGCACTGAAGCTTTCTTT. It codes for CSVERDPGTEAFF. The variable domain in full, with the rest retrieved from reference TRBV29-1 and TRBJ1-1, is SAVISQKPSRDICQRGTSLTIQCQVDSQVTMMFWYRQQPGQSLTLIATANQGSEATYESGFVIDKFPISRPNLTFSTLTVSNMSPEDSSIYLCSVERDPGTEAFFGQGTRLTVV.

This clone was counted a single time. The chain links TRBV6-6 to TRBJ1-6; D is ambiguous. The CDR3 runs 16 residues. Germline V gene lookup returns CDR1 MNHNY and CDR2 SVGAGI (reference sequence). V was trimmed by 2 bases and J by 8 bases, leaving 16 bases between them. The CDR3 is CASSYGGEPPHSPLHF. The CDR3 DNA reads as TGTGCCAGCAGTTACGGCGGAGAACCTCCGCATTCACCCCTCCACTTT.

This chain links TRBV18 with TRBJ1-1; 9 bases align to TRBD1. The CDR3 spans 16 residues. Trimming cost V 5 bases and J 0 bases; bases outside gene matches: 7. From germline, CDR1 is KGHSH and CDR2 LQKENI. Here the CDR3 reads CASSITGTGMNTEAFF. The CDR3, as DNA: TGTGCCAGCTCAATTACCGGGACAGGGATGAACACTGAAGCTTTCTTT.

V is TRBV19 and J is TRBJ1-2; D not resolved. The CDR3 spans 14 residues. CDR1 LNHDA and CDR2 SQIVND come from the germline V gene (reference sequence). V was pared by 3 bases and J by 4 bases, with 12 bases between. CDR3 protein: CASSIVSATYGYTF. In nucleotides, the CDR3 is TGTGCCAGTAGTATTGTTTCAGCAACCTATGGCTACACCTTC.

This rearrangement joins TRBV11-2 to TRBJ2-5; TRBD2 matches 8 bases. CDR3 length: 14 residues. Germline CDR1 SGHAT, CDR2 FQNNGV. V gave up 4 bases and J gave up 5 bases; unmatched junction bases: 6. The CDR3 bases are TGTGCCAGCAGCTCAGCGGGAGTTGGCGAGACCCAGTACTTC. This sequence encodes CASSSAGVGETQYF. Full variable domain (outside the CDR3, taken from reference TRBV11-2 and TRBJ2-5): EAGVAQSPRYKIIEKRQSVAFWCNPISGHATLYWYQQILGQGPKLLIQFQNNGVVDDSQLPKDRFSAERLKGVDSTLKIQPAKLEDSAVYLCASSSAGVGETQYFGPGTRLLVL.

The V and J genes are TRBV11-3 and TRBJ2-6, with a possible D match to TRBD2 (6 bases). This CDR3 has 15 residues. The V gene lost 5 bases and the J gene lost 3 bases, with 11 bases spanning the gap. Germline CDR1 SGHNT, CDR2 YENEEA. CDR3 sequence reads: CASSPTAGGANVLTF. For the CDR3, the DNA is TGTGCCAGCAGCCCCACAGCGGGTGGGGCCAACGTCCTGACTTTC.

The chain employs TRBV4-1 and TRBJ2-2; no clear D gene. Germline lookup yields CDR1 MGHRA and CDR2 YSYEKL. There are 17 residues in the CDR3. V dropped 1 base and J dropped 0 bases, with 12 bases sitting between them. Written as DNA, the CDR3 is TGCGCCAGCAGCCAAGGGGGTATTTTGGCGAACACCGGGGAGCTGTTTTTT. It encodes CASSQGGILANTGELFF.

This chain connects TRBV5-1 to TRBJ2-1; 16 nucleotides match TRBD2. J lost 7 bases, V lost 4 bases, and 5 bases had no gene match. This CDR3 is 16 amino acids long. The V gene's germline CDR1 is SGHRS and CDR2 YFSETQ. The CDR3: CASSPGTSGRGNEQFF. CDR3 in DNA: TGCGCCAGCAGCCCAGGGACTAGCGGGAGGGGTAATGAGCAGTTCTTC.

The J gene is TRBJ2-1, the V gene TRBV6-1; the match to TRBD2 covers 9 bases. The CDR3 is made up of 18 amino acids. The V gene's germline CDR1 is MNHNS and CDR2 SASEGT. The J segment lost 5 bases and the V segment lost 4 bases, leaving 15 bases of the junction unmatched. The CDR3 bases are TGTGCCAGCAGTGCCCAAAAAGCGGGAGGACGAAAGAACAATGAGCAGTTCTTC. It yields the protein CASSAQKAGGRKNNEQFF.

The chain joins TRBV5-4 to TRBJ2-7; D tentatively fits TRBD1 or TRBD2 (5 bases each). V shed 4 bases and J shed 3 bases, with 14 bases lying between them. This CDR3 region has 14 residues. Germline loops: CDR1 SGHNT, CDR2 YYREEE (reference sequence). As DNA, the CDR3 is TGTGCCAGCAGCCGGGGCTCCCTCTACTACGAGCAGTACTTC. Protein sequence: CASSRGSLYYEQYF.

This rearrangement joins TRBV7-2 to TRBJ2-5; D is ambiguous. V was pared by 1 base and J by 9 bases, with 6 bases between. CDR3 size: 11 residues. Germline values: CDR1 SGHTA, CDR2 FQGNSA. The DNA of the CDR3 is TGTGCCAGCAGCTTAGGTCGAGCCCAGTACTTC. Translated: CASSLGRAQYF.

This chain links TRBV18 with TRBJ1-3; D not resolved. The CDR3 length is 15 residues. Trimming shortened V by 1 base and J by 1 base, and 8 bases separated the two germline ends. The germline V gene has CDR1 KGHSH and CDR2 LQKENI. CDR3 in amino acids: CASSPRAQSGNTIYF. CDR3 in DNA: TGTGCCAGCTCACCACGGGCTCAATCTGGAAACACCATATATTTT.

V is TRBV29-1 and J is TRBJ1-2; 9 nucleotides align to TRBD1. This CDR3 comprises 13 residues. CDR1 and CDR2 (germline): SQVTM, ANQGSEA. The ends lost 6 bases at V and 4 bases at J; junction bases unmatched: 6. The CDR3, as DNA: TGCAGCGTGGCGGGACAGGGACTCTATGGCTACACCTTC. It encodes CSVAGQGLYGYTF.

This chain joins TRBV6-1 and TRBJ2-5; D may be TRBD1 or TRBD2 (5 bases each). CDR1 MNHNS and CDR2 SASEGT come from the germline V gene. This CDR3 has 15 amino acids. V lost 2 bases and J lost 0, with 10 bases in between. CDR3 in amino acids: CASSEMRGNQETQYF. CDR3 nucleotide sequence: TGTGCCAGCAGTGAAATGAGGGGCAACCAAGAGACCCAGTACTTC.

The V call is TRBV6-5, the J call TRBJ2-3; unclear D gene. The CDR3 consists of 12 residues. V dropped 5 bases and J dropped 6 bases, with 9 bases sitting between them. Germline V lookup: CDR1 MNHEY, CDR2 SVGAGI. CDR3 region: CASSEIRDTQYF. CDR3 DNA: TGTGCCAGCAGTGAAATCCGGGATACGCAGTATTTT.

CDR3 DNA sequence: TGTGCCAGCAGTTGGGGACAGCAATCGGGGGCCCAGCATTTT. Translation gives CASSWGQQSGAQHF. The chain links TRBV6-1 to TRBJ1-5, with 7 bases that match TRBD1. V gave up 5 bases and J gave up 11 bases; unmatched junction bases: 12. The germline gives CDR1 MNHNS, CDR2 SASEGT. There are 14 residues in the CDR3.

This chain connects TRBV5-5 to TRBJ2-7; a weak D match, TRBD2 (6 bases). Germline V lookup: CDR1 SGHKS, CDR2 YYEKEE (reference sequence). Trimming pared 0 bases from V and 2 bases from J, leaving 18 bases between. The CDR3 contains 17 residues. As DNA, the CDR3 is TGTGCCAGCAGCTTGGATGTCCCCGGGGGTGTGACCTACGAGCAGTACTTC. It translates to CASSLDVPGGVTYEQYF.

This sequence joins TRBV4-2 and TRBJ2-5; D remains unclear. The J call is doubtful: the DNA matches TRBJ2-7 better. The CDR3 loop spans 15 amino acids. The germline V gene encodes CDR1 LGHNA and CDR2 YNFKEQ. CDR3 region: CASSQHPRSQYEQYF. The CDR3 DNA sequence: TGTGCCAGCAGCCAGCACCCTAGAAGTCAGTACGAGCAGTACTTC.

The chain carries TRBV6-1 and TRBJ2-5; D possibly corresponds to TRBD1 (5 bases). The V gene's germline CDR1 is MNHNS and CDR2 SASEGT. Trimming pared 4 bases from V and 5 bases from J, leaving 11 bases between. The CDR3 sequence is 13 residues long. This CDR3 reads CASSGQSMETQYF. The CDR3 DNA sequence: TGTGCCAGCAGTGGACAGTCGATGGAGACCCAGTACTTC.

The rearrangement joins TRBV29-1 to TRBJ2-3, with D hard to call. CDR1 SQVTM and CDR2 ANQGSEA come from the germline V gene. Trimming stripped 7 bases from V and 1 base from J, with 18 bases between. The CDR3 length is 15 residues. CDR3 nucleotides: TGCAGCGCTGCCCGGCAAATGGGTGGCACAGATACGCAGTATTTT. It codes for CSAARQMGGTDTQYF.

The rearrangement uses TRBV29-1 and TRBJ1-2; TRBD1 might be the D (6 bases). The germline V gene encodes CDR1 SQVTM and CDR2 ANQGSEA. The CDR3 is made up of 14 amino acids. V was trimmed by 5 bases and J by 0 bases, leaving 13 bases between them. The CDR3 loop is CSVPRTDSNYGYTF. Here the CDR3 DNA reads TGCAGCGTTCCTAGGACAGACTCTAACTATGGCTACACCTTC.

The chain links TRBV9 to TRBJ1-1; weak D call: TRBD1 (6 bases). The CDR3 contains 15 residues. Germline V gene lookup returns CDR1 SGDLS and CDR2 YYNGEE. V gave up 3 bases and J gave up 2 bases, with 14 bases separating them. In DNA, the CDR3 is TGTGCCAGCAGCGAAACGGGACACCTTAACACTGAAGCTTTCTTT. The encoded protein is CASSETGHLNTEAFF. Variable domain in full (rest from reference TRBV9 and TRBJ1-1): DSGVTQTPKHLITATGQRVTLRCSPRSGDLSVYWYQQSLDQGLQFLIQYYNGEERAKGNILERFSAQQFPDLHSELNLSSLELGDSALYFCASSETGHLNTEAFFGQGTRLTVV.